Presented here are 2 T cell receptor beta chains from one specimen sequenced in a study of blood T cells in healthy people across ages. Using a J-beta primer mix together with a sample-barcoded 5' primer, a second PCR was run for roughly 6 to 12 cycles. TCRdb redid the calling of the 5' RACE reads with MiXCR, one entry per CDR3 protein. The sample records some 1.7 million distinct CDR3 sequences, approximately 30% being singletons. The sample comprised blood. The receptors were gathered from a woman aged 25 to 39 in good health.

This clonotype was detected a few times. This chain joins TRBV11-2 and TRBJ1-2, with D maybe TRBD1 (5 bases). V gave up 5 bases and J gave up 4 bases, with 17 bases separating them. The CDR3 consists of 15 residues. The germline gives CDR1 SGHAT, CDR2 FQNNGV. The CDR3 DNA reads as TGTGCCAGCAGCCCGACATTAAGGGACGGCTATGGCTACACCTTC. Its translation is CASSPTLRDGYGYTF.

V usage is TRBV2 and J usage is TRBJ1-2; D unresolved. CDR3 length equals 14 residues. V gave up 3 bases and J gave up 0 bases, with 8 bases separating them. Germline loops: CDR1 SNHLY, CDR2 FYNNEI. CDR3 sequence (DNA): TGTGCCAGCAGTGACCCAGATACTAACTATGGCTACACCTTC. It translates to CASSDPDTNYGYTF.